This TCR beta chain was sequenced during a study of blood T cell repertoires in COVID-19. The wider study: From T cells, B-cell-depleted T cells, or PBMCs came the material, which was cDNA or gDNA.

The assay was immunoSEQ multiplex PCR, and TCRdb's table has in-frame clones only and misses some. The sample shows more than 200,000 clones, around 87% of them seen only once. The V gene's germline CDR1 is MDHEN and CDR2 SYDVKM. V was shortened by 8 bases and J by 1 base, with 6 bases between the two germline ends. This CDR3 has 12 residues. The sequenced sample consisted of PBMCs or T cells enriched from blood (not recorded which). The chain uses TRBV28 and TRBJ1-5; the D gene is possibly TRBD1 (6 bases). The sequence was obtained from a man aged 25-45 years in a cohort exposed to, infected with or recovered from COVID-19 (not recorded which). The CDR3, as DNA: TGTGCCAGCGGACAGAGCAATCAGCCCCAGCATTTT. Amino acids: CASGQSNQPQHF.